This note documents a single T cell receptor (beta chain) sequence. In the study's own analysis: Estimation of nucleated cell counts was performed using reference gene primer amplification. Sequencing used immunoSEQ multiplex PCR; TCRdb keeps in-frame clones, though not all of them. V, J and clone size reflect that table, while D and trimming were determined from the DNA. The sample lists 65,000 to 75,000 clones; 70% to 75% were seen once. The sample is drawn from a study of blood T cell repertoires in COVID-19. The wider study: From the United States, Italy and Spain came samples of acute and convalescent COVID-19. Sources were T cells, B-cell-depleted T cells, or PBMCs; the material itself was cDNA or gDNA.

The CDR3 runs to 16 residues. Germline CDR1 KGHSH, CDR2 LQKENI. Trimming at V came to 4 bases and at J to 4 bases, leaving 11 bases not matched to a gene. The sequenced material came from peripheral blood. This receptor was obtained from a man in his 70s with acute or convalescent COVID-19. The chain uses TRBV18 and TRBJ2-5; 8 positions agree with TRBD2. The CDR3 nucleotides are TGTGCCAGCTCACTTCGCACCGGGAGGGCCGGAGAGACCCAGTACTTC. It yields the protein CASSLRTGRAGETQYF. Drawing the rest from reference TRBV18 and TRBJ2-5, the complete variable domain is NAGVMQNPRHLVRRRGQEARLRCSPMKGHSHVYWYRQLPEEGLKFMVYLQKENIIDESGMPKERFSAEFPKEGPSILRIQQVVRGDSAAYFCASSLRTGRAGETQYFGPGTRLLVL.